The 9 T cell receptor beta chains given below trace back to one sample, sequenced in a study of cytomegalovirus exposure and HLA in healthy donors. 13 Jbeta primers and 60 Vbeta primers were used for the PCR. TCRdb keeps only in-frame clones here, not all; method: immunoSEQ multiplex PCR. The table lists 100,000 to 120,000 clones, 76% of them singletons. Sequencing was performed on PBMCs. The receptors originated from a man aged 30-40 years in good health and CMV-seropositive.

The chain is built from TRBV9 and TRBJ2-2; the match to TRBD1 covers 7 bases. The V gene's germline CDR1 is SGDLS and CDR2 YYNGEE. With 4 bases clipped from V and 6 bases from J, the junction kept 3 bases outside the gene matches. The CDR3 length is 13 residues. The CDR3 protein is CASSRQGAGELFF. CDR3 DNA: TGTGCCAGCAGCCGACAGGGTGCCGGGGAGCTGTTTTTT.

The V and J genes are TRBV28 and TRBJ2-7, with D perhaps matching TRBD1 (6 bases). Deletions cut 5 bases from V and 2 bases from J, with 16 bases between. Germline V gives CDR1 MDHEN, CDR2 SYDVKM. This CDR3 has 15 amino acids. As DNA, the CDR3 is TGTGCCAGCAGTCAAGACCGGGACAACACCTACGAGCAGTACTTC. The encoded protein is CASSQDRDNTYEQYF.

The rearrangement joins TRBV6-5 to TRBJ2-5, with D perhaps TRBD1 (6 bases). The CDR3 runs 15 residues. V was shortened by 2 bases and J by 5 bases, with 15 bases between the two germline ends. CDR1 and CDR2 (germline): MNHEY, SVGAGI. CDR3 region: CASSYRGGGRETQYF. The CDR3 DNA sequence: TGTGCCAGCAGTTACAGGGGTGGGGGCCGGGAGACCCAGTACTTC.

The V and J genes are TRBV18 and TRBJ2-1; possibly TRBD1 for D (5 bases). Trimming shortened V by 2 bases and J by 0 bases, and 8 bases separated the two germline ends. This CDR3 is 15 amino acids long. The germline V gene has CDR1 KGHSH and CDR2 LQKENI. CDR3 region: CASSPTGPSYNEQFF. The CDR3 DNA follows: TGTGCCAGCTCACCAACAGGACCCTCCTACAATGAGCAGTTCTTC.

J is TRBJ2-1 and V is TRBV10-2; 12 bases map to TRBD1. The CDR3 is 18 amino acids. Trimming at V came to 5 bases and at J to 7 bases, leaving 15 bases not matched to a gene. CDR1 and CDR2 from the germline V gene are WSHSY and SAAADI. CDR3 sequence (DNA): TGCGCCAGCAGTTTCCCGGGACAGGGGGCGGGTTTTCGGAATGAGCAGTTCTTC. Translation gives CASSFPGQGAGFRNEQFF.

The V and J genes are TRBV27 and TRBJ1-2, with D tentatively TRBD1 (5 bases). Trimming removed 0 bases at V and 4 bases at J, with 15 bases between. The CDR3 has 16 residues. Germline V gene data show CDR1 as MNHEY and CDR2 as SMNVEV (reference sequence). For the CDR3, the DNA is TGTGCCAGCAGTTTATCTCCCCTCCGGGGGTTCTATGGCTACACCTTC. Residues: CASSLSPLRGFYGYTF.

The chain joins TRBV7-3 to TRBJ2-7, with 8 bases that match TRBD2. Trimming at V came to 5 bases and at J to 7 bases, leaving 10 bases not matched to a gene. The CDR3 consists of 14 residues. Germline V gene lookup returns CDR1 SGHTA and CDR2 FQGTGA. CDR3: CASSQLAGTKEQYF. CDR3 DNA sequence: TGTGCCAGCAGCCAATTAGCGGGGACGAAGGAGCAGTACTTC.

This clone was counted between two and nine times. The chain joins TRBV7-9 to TRBJ2-5; D may be TRBD2 (5 bases). CDR1 is SEHNR, CDR2 FQNEAQ, per germline (reference sequence). This CDR3 is 15 amino acids long. Trimming cost V 5 bases and J 1 base, with 14 bases left between them. CDR3 sequence reads: CASSPGNSLQETQYF. CDR3 in DNA: TGTGCCAGCAGCCCGGGGAACAGTCTCCAAGAGACCCAGTACTTC.

The gene calls are TRBV1 and TRBJ2-3; the table's TRBD2 call for D was not verified on the DNA. TRBV1 is a recognized pseudogene. The CDR3 consists of 16 residues. CDR3 DNA: TGCACCAGCAGCCAAGTACTAGCGGGGGACACAGATACGCAGTATTTT. Protein sequence: CTSSQVLAGDTDTQYF.